This T cell receptor beta chain was captured by sequencing in a study of identical twins (dated by TCRdb to about 2016). Describing the broader study: TCR alpha and beta repertoires from monozygotic twins, unrelated adults of various ages and cord blood were deep-sequenced to test whether fetal clonotypes persist. To rule out contamination, replicate twin experiments were performed at different times with different library preparation protocols. Results and caveats for the whole study, not just this receptor: Because the same donors could not be followed over many years, the conclusions relied on cross-sectional statistical analysis. Zero-insertion analyses could be partly confounded by invariant T cells such as MAIT and iNKT, though diverse VJ usage argued against such confounding for most clonotypes. Recombination models systematically underestimated out-of-frame TCR alpha sharing in monozygotic twins but agreed with sharing between unrelated individuals. In beta out-of-frame sequences, excess twin sharing was weaker, because having fewer shared sequences lowered the signal-to-noise ratio. Compared with coincidental sharing between unrelated individuals, out-of-frame TCR alpha sequences shared between twins had an excess of sequences with low generation probability. Abundant cord blood beta clonotypes had fewer insertions, young adult naive repertoires showed a similar but weaker trend, and memory repertoires showed no such trend.

Only healthy Caucasian donors were included. The study also sequenced three unrelated non-twin adults: a male aged 18 to 30, a male aged 50 to 59 and a female aged 50 to 59. Miltenyi CD45RO+ enrichment and human naive T-cell isolation kits were used to isolate memory (CD45RO+) and naive T cells from PBMC. The CDR3 contains 16 residues, cysteine and phenylalanine counted. The DNA shown is the 48-base CDR3, in frame from base 1. As encoded in the germline V gene, CDR1 is LGHNA while CDR2 is YNFKEQ. The germline V and J ends show losses of 1 base and 9 bases respectively, and no gene match explains 10 bases of the junction. Comments on this clonotype: Its recognized antigen is unknown. Qualities for individual bases were not recorded, and no much larger clone is one base off.

Libraries were made using 5' RACE. Sequencing was performed on an Illumina HiSeq 2000. Template switching introduced a universal primer binding site; the final cDNA contained a unique molecular identifier, enabling accurate counting of TCR cDNA molecules. Specific primers in the conserved constant-segment region were used to synthesize first-strand cDNA for TCR alpha and beta chains. To control for contamination, each cDNA library was double barcoded with a SMART-Mk sample barcode plus Illumina barcodes. TruSeq adapter sequences and Illumina sample barcodes were added in two successive PCR steps. TCR alpha and beta cDNA libraries were sequenced on the Illumina HiSeq platform with custom primers. In the source study's methods: Unique molecular identifiers were extracted from raw reads with MiGEC, and CDR3 positions were determined with MiXCR. For each individual, recombination models were inferred using an EM algorithm with the repgenHMM and IGoR tools. The analysis of shared clonotypes was done with the tcR package in R, with sharing normalized by the product of cloneset sizes. To study raw recombination free of thymic and clonal selection effects, out-of-frame nonproductive sequences were analyzed. TCRdb applied fastp at Q25 and MiXCR to the public reads, then kept only in-frame beta chains. Each entry merges the rows of one CDR3 protein and shows their most common DNA and genes. The V and J calls reflect TCRdb's pipeline rather than the authors' work. Counted in this sample were roughly 350,000 distinct CDR3 sequences; roughly 10% of them appeared once. The ten most abundant clones make up 8.5% to 10% of the sample.

The chain employs TRBV4-2 and TRBJ2-1, and 9 junctional nucleotides match TRBD2. This clonotype originated in a woman between 45 and 60 years old in good health. Input material: naive T cells sorted from blood. What this sample's cell subset or site label stands for: cells isolated with a human naive T-cell isolation kit. The nucleotide sequence reads as follows: TGTGCCAGCAGCCAAGGGACGGGACTAGCCCACGGTGAGCAGTTCTTC. Its protein product is CASSQGTGLAHGEQFF.